This entry describes one TCR beta chain. Its antigen is not known. The data derive from a study of shared clonotypes between healthy human individuals. Study at large: The plates for each donor numbered three CD4 naive, three CD4 memory, two CD8 naive and one CD8 memory.

Germline lookup yields CDR1 MNHEY and CDR2 SVGAGI. With 6 bases clipped from V and 7 bases from J, the junction kept 9 bases outside the gene matches. The CDR3 spans 14 residues. Sequencing was performed with immunoSEQ multiplex PCR; in TCRdb, only in-frame clones are kept and a portion is missing. The repertoire holds almost 750,000 clones, with 55% to 75% as singletons. Study findings and constraints: Owing to a small donor count, the genetic and exposure-history diversity represented was limited. Generation probabilities of non-shared clonotypes were lower (relative to those shared by all four donors).

The sequencing input was memory CD4+ T cells sorted from blood. Subset of the sample: CD45RA-negative fraction. The chain employs TRBV6-5 and TRBJ1-2; 9 positions match TRBD1. The source of this sequence is a woman aged 25 to 39 in good health. In DNA form, the CDR3 reads TGTGCCAGCAGCGACACAGGGGGCAGAGGTGGCTACACCTTC. Translation gives CASSDTGGRGGYTF.